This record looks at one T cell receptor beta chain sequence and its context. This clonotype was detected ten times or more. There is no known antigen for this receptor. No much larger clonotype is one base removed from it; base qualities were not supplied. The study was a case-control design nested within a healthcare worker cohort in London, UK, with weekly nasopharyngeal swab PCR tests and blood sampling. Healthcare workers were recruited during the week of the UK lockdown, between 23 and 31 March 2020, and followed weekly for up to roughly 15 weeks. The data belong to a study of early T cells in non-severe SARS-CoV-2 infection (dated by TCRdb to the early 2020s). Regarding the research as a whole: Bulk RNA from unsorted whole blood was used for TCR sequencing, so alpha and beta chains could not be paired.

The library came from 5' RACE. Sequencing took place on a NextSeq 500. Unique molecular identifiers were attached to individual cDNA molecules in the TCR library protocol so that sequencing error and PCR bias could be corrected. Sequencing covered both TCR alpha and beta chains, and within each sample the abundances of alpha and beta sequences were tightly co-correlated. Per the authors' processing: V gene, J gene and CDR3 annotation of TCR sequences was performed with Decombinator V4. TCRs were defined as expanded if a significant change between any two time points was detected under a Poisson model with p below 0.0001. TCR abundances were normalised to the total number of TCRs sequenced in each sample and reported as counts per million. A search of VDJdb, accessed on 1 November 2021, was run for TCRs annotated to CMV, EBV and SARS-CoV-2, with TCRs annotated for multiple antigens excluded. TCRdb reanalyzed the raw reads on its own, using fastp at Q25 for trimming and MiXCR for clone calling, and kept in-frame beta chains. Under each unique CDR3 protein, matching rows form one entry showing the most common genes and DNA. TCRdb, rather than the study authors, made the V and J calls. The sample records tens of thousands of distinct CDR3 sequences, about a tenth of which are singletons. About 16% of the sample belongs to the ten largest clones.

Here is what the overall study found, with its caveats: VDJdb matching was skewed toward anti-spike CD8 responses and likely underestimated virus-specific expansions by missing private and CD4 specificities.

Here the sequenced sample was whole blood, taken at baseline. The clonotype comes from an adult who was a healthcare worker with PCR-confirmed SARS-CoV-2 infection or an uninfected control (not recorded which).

The CDR3 region has the sequence CASIPTPPGSGYTF. The bases are TGTGCCAGTATCCCGACCCCGCCAGGGAGTGGCTACACCTTC. The chain links TRBV19 with TRBJ1-2, and possibly TRBD1, on 5 matching bases. The CDR3 holds 14 amino acids from the cysteine to the phenylalanine. The retained sequence is limited to the CDR3, 42 bases, with the frame set at the first base. The germline V gene (reference sequence) gives CDR1 as LNHDA and CDR2 as SQIVND. A distance of 19 bases separates the germline ends of V and J, which lose 7 bases and 7 bases respectively.